This TCR beta chain was recovered during a study of T cell repertoires in cytomegalovirus infection. Study overall: Through public TCR beta signatures, both CMV infection and matching HLA type were indicated. General study results and limits: CMV-specific HLA-C-restricted TCR beta clonotypes dominated the ex vivo response. Of the TCR beta families, the public ones yielded a cumulative frequency that identified carriers of CMV plus the relevant HLA.

TCRdb re-analysed the reads in MiXCR, keeping a single row per CDR3 protein. The sample holds nearly 70,000 distinct CDR3 sequences; 20% to 25% are singletons and the top ten take roughly 80%. This clonotype was detected a few times. Its specificity is unknown. The material sequenced was PBMCs, sequenced either directly or after in vitro stimulation (not recorded which). This sequence was found in a human donor in good health (CMV status not recorded). Some clones in this sample may be carry-over from other donors' samples.

In DNA form, the CDR3 reads TGTGCCAGTAGTGCGACTAGGCTCTGGATCACAGATACGCAGTATTTT. It encodes CASSATRLWITDTQYF. This chain links TRBV19 with TRBJ2-3; D may be TRBD2 (6 bases). Between the trimmed V and J ends, which lost 5 bases and 2 bases, there was a span of 17 bases. The CDR3 loop spans 16 amino acids. Germline values: CDR1 LNHDA, CDR2 SQIVND (reference sequence).